This T cell receptor (beta chain) stems from a study of T cell changes during pregnancy in multiple sclerosis. CDR3 length: 15 residues. Germline V gives CDR1 SGHNT, CDR2 YYREEE (reference sequence). Losses at the gene ends were 2 bases for V and 4 bases for J; bases not matched to a gene: 7. This table comes from immunoSEQ multiplex PCR, and its TCRdb copy is limited to in-frame clones, with some not included. There are around 50,000 clones in the sample; almost 95% occur only once, and around 4.7% lies in the top ten. This receptor was taken from a female donor with multiple sclerosis, enrolled in a pregnancy study. The specimen comprised CD8+ T cells from peripheral blood mononuclear cells, sampled in the first trimester of pregnancy. J is TRBJ2-7 and V is TRBV5-4; 9 positions match TRBD2. The CDR3 DNA reads TGTGCCAGCAGCTTTGGCGGGGGGGCGTTGTACGAGCAGTACTTC. Its translation is CASSFGGGALYEQYF.